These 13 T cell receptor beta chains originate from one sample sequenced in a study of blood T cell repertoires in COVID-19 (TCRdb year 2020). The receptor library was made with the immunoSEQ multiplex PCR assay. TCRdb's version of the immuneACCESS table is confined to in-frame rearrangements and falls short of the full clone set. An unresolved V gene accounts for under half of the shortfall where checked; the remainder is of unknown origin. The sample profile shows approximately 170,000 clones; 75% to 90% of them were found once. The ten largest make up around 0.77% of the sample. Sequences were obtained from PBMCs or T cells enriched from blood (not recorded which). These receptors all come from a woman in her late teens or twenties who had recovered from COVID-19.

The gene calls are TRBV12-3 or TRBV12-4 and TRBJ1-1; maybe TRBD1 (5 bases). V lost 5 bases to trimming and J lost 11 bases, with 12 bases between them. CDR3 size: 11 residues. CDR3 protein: CASSKGNLAFF. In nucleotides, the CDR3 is TGTGCCAGCAGTAAGGGGAATTTGGCTTTCTTT.

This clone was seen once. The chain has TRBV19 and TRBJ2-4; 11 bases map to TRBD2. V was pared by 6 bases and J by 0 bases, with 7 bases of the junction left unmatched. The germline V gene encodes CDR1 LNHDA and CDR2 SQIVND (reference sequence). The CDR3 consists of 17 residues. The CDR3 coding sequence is TGTGCCAGTAGGGGCGGGACTAGCGGAGTAGCCAAAAACATTCAGTACTTC. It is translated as CASRGGTSGVAKNIQYF. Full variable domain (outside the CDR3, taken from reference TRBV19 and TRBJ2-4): DGGITQSPKYLFRKEGQNVTLSCEQNLNHDAMYWYRQDPGQGLRLIYYSQIVNDFQKGDIAEGYSVSREKKESFPLTVTSAQKNPTAFYLCASRGGTSGVAKNIQYFGAGTRLSVL.

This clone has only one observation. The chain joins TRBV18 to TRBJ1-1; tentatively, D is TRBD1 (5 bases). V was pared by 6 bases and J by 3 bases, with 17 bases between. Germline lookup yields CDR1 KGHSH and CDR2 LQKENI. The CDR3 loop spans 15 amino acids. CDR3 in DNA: TGTGCCAGCTCTAGGGCCCCCGGGGGGGACACTGAAGCTTTCTTT. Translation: CASSRAPGGDTEAFF.

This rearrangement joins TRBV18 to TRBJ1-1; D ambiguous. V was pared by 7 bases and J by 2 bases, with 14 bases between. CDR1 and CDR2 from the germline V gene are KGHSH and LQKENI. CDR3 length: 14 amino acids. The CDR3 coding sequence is TGTGCCAGCTACCCTACAGAAACTAACACTGAAGCTTTCTTT. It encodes CASYPTETNTEAFF.

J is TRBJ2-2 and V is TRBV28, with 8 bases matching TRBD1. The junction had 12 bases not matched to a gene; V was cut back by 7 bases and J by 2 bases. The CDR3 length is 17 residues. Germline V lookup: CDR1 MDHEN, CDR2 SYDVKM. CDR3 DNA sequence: TGTGCCAGCATGGGCCCCCGACAGGGGCAAAACACCGGGGAGCTGTTTTTT. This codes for CASMGPRQGQNTGELFF.

CDR3 amino acids: CAISESKGGSQFF. CDR3 in DNA: TGTGCCATCAGTGAGTCGAAGGGCGGGAGTCAGTTCTTC. The genes are TRBV10-3 and TRBJ2-1; 7 positions match TRBD2. The V and J ends lost 0 bases and 13 bases, in that order; junction bases with no gene match: 6. This CDR3 comprises 13 residues. Germline V gene sequence: CDR1 ENHRY, CDR2 SYGVKD.

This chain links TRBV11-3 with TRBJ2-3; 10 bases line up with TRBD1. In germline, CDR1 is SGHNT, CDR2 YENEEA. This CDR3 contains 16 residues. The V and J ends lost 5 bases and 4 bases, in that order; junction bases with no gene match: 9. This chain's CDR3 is CASSPPQGTGADTQYF. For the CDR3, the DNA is TGTGCCAGCAGCCCCCCCCAGGGGACAGGGGCAGATACGCAGTATTTT.

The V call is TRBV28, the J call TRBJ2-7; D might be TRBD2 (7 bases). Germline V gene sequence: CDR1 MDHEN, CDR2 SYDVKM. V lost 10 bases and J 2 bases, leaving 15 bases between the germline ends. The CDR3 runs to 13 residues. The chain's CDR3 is CATRGAATYEQYF. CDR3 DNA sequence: TGTGCCACCCGGGGGGCCGCCACCTACGAGCAGTACTTC.

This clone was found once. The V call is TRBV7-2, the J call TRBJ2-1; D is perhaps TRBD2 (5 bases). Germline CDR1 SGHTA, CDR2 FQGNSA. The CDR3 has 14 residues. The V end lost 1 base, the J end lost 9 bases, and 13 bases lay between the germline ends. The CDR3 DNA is TGTGCCAGCAGCTTAGATTACGGGAAGACTGAGCAGTTCTTC. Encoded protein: CASSLDYGKTEQFF.

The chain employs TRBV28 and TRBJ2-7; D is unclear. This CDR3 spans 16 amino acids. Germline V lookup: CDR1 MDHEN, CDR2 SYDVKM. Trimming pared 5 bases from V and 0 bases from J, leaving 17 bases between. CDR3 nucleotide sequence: TGTGCCAGCAGTCCTCCCTTTGCGCCTAGCTCCTACGAGCAGTACTTC. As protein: CASSPPFAPSSYEQYF. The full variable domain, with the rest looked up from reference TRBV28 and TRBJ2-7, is DVKVTQSSRYLVKRTGEKVFLECVQDMDHENMFWYRQDPGLGLRLIYFSYDVKMKEKGDIPEGYSVSREKKERFSLILESASTNQTSMYLCASSPPFAPSSYEQYFGPGTRLTVT.

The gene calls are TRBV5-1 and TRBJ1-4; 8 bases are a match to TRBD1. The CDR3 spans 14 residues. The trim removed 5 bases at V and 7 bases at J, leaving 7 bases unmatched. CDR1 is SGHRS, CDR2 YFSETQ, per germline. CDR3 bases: TGCGCCAGCAGGAAGCAGGGGGCGCGTGAAAAACTGTTTTTT. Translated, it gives CASRKQGAREKLFF.

CDR3 protein: CAISSRLTSGTDTQYF. The CDR3 nucleotides are TGTGCCATCAGTTCCCGATTGACTAGCGGGACGGATACGCAGTATTTT. This chain uses TRBV10-3 with TRBJ2-3, with 11 positions matching TRBD2. The CDR3 is 16 amino acids. Germline lookup yields CDR1 ENHRY and CDR2 SYGVKD. The V segment lost 5 bases and the J segment 6 bases; nucleotides outside the gene matches: 10.

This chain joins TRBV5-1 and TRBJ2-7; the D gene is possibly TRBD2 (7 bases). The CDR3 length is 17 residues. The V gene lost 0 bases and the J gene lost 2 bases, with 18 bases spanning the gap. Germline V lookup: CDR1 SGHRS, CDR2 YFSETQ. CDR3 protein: CASSLGLGSGGTYEQYF. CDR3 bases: TGCGCCAGCAGCTTGGGATTGGGTTCGGGGGGCACCTACGAGCAGTACTTC.